Below are 13 T cell receptor beta chains sequenced from a single sample in a study of control samples from healthy donors and cancer patients. Sequencing used immunoSEQ multiplex PCR; TCRdb keeps in-frame clones, though not all of them. In the table there are some 70,000 clones, 75% to 85% of which are singletons. The sequenced material came from blood. The origin of the receptors is a man in his fifties or sixties in good health.

The chain couples TRBV30 to TRBJ2-3; 7 bases are shared with TRBD2. V trimming: 2 bases; J trimming: 1 base; junction bases outside the gene matches: 6. Per the germline V gene, CDR1 is GTSNPN and CDR2 is SVGIG (reference sequence). The CDR3 is 15 residues long. The CDR3 here is CAWSRSGMRTDTQYF. In nucleotides, the CDR3 is TGTGCCTGGAGTAGAAGCGGGATGCGCACAGATACGCAGTATTTT.

The V gene is TRBV5-6, the J gene TRBJ2-1; 11 nucleotides agree with TRBD2. After removal of 4 bases from V and 4 bases from J, the junction contained 4 bases not matched to a gene. This CDR3 contains 15 residues. Germline values: CDR1 SGHDT, CDR2 YYEEEE. CDR3 in DNA: TGTGCCAGCAGCCTTAGCGGGAGGGCGTACAATGAGCAGTTCTTC. Its translation is CASSLSGRAYNEQFF.

The chain recombines TRBV2 with TRBJ2-7; 10 nucleotides align to TRBD1. CDR1 is SNHLY and CDR2 is FYNNEI in the germline V gene. This CDR3 region has 15 residues. V lost 4 bases and J lost 4; bases outside the gene matches: 7. The CDR3 DNA follows: TGTGCCAGCAGTGGACCGGGACAGGGGACATACGAGCAGTACTTC. Translating it yields CASSGPGQGTYEQYF.

The chain joins TRBV30 to TRBJ2-7; D unresolved. Trimming took 3 bases from V and 4 from J, leaving 13 bases between them. The germline V gene has CDR1 GTSNPN and CDR2 SVGIG (reference sequence). The CDR3 totals 13 residues. CDR3 amino acids: CAWRSRAAYEQYF. The CDR3 nucleotides are TGTGCCTGGAGATCAAGGGCAGCTTACGAGCAGTACTTC.

In the case of this clone: The junction does not match germline at one end; this may be a read error. The chain has TRBV3-1 (or the pseudogene TRBV3-2) and TRBJ2-3; 7 bases are a match to TRBD2. The CDR3 has 18 amino acids. Germline loops: CDR1 LGHDT, CDR2 YNNKEL (reference sequence). The CDR3 loop reads CASSQASVTVTSTDMQYF. The CDR3 DNA is TGTGCCAGCAGCCAAGCAAGTGTGACGGTGACTAGCACAGATATGCAGTATTTT.

V gene TRBV19 combines with J gene TRBJ1-2; D uncertain. CDR1 is LNHDA, CDR2 SQIVND, per germline (reference sequence). V was shortened by 5 bases and J by 8 bases, with 15 bases between the two germline ends. The CDR3 runs 13 residues. This CDR3 is CASSGTEVIGYTF. The CDR3 coding sequence is TGTGCCAGTAGTGGTACAGAGGTAATCGGCTACACCTTC.

The chain recombines TRBV7-2 with TRBJ1-2, with 7 bases aligning to TRBD1. V shed 5 bases, J shed 0 bases, and the junction held 3 bases outside the gene matches. The CDR3 contains 14 residues. CDR1 and CDR2 from the germline V gene are SGHTA and FQGNSA. CDR3 in DNA: TGTGCCAGCAGCCCTGGGACAGCTAACTATGGCTACACCTTC. It encodes CASSPGTANYGYTF. Filled out from reference TRBV7-2 and TRBJ1-2, the complete variable domain reads GAGVSQSPSNKVTEKGKDVELRCDPISGHTALYWYRQSLGQGLEFLIYFQGNSAPDKSGLPSDRFSAERTGGSVSTLTIQRTQQEDSAVYLCASSPGTANYGYTFGSGTRLTVV.

This chain links TRBV7-9 with TRBJ2-7; maybe TRBD1 (5 bases). This CDR3 region has 14 residues. Germline CDR1 SEHNR, CDR2 FQNEAQ (reference sequence). The V and J ends lost 5 bases and 3 bases respectively, with 14 bases between them. The CDR3 DNA follows: TGTGCCAGCAGCCCGCACGGACACCACTACGAGCAGTACTTC. Translation gives CASSPHGHHYEQYF.

This chain uses TRBV15 with TRBJ1-5; the D gene is possibly TRBD1 (5 bases). The ends were cut back, 0 bases at V and 4 bases at J, with 13 bases in the middle. CDR3 length: 16 residues. Germline V gene sequence: CDR1 LNHNV, CDR2 YYDKDF (reference sequence). The CDR3 bases are TGTGCCACCAGCAGAGATGGGGCAGGCCCTAATCAGCCCCAGCATTTT. It translates to CATSRDGAGPNQPQHF.

This sequence joins TRBV5-4 and TRBJ2-7; TRBD2 aligns across 9 bases. Germline V CDR1 and CDR2: SGHNT, YYREEE (reference sequence). V lost 3 bases and J lost 5; bases outside the gene matches: 9. The CDR3 runs to 15 residues. The CDR3 loop is CASSSRLADGNEQYF. The CDR3 nucleotides read TGTGCCAGCAGCTCCCGACTAGCGGACGGGAACGAGCAGTACTTC.

This chain uses TRBV6-1 with TRBJ1-1, with D unresolved. Trimming shortened V by 2 bases and J by 6 bases, and 7 bases separated the two germline ends. The germline V gene has CDR1 MNHNS and CDR2 SASEGT. This CDR3 has 12 amino acids. Written as DNA, the CDR3 is TGTGCCAGCAGTGAAACGTGGCCTGAAGCTTTCTTT. Its protein product is CASSETWPEAFF.

CDR3 nucleotide sequence: TGCGCCAGCGCGGCCGACTACGAGCAGTACTTC. This encodes CASAADYEQYF. The V call is TRBV10-1, the J call TRBJ2-7, with D uncertain. Per germline, CDR1 WNHNN and CDR2 SYGVQD (reference sequence). Trimming stripped 8 bases from V and 3 bases from J, with 8 bases between. The CDR3 runs 11 residues.

This chain uses TRBV18 with TRBJ2-3; TRBD2 might be the D (6 bases). This CDR3 comprises 15 residues. The germline V gene has CDR1 KGHSH and CDR2 LQKENI. Trimming stripped 6 bases from V and 0 bases from J, with 13 bases between. The DNA of the CDR3 is TGTGCCAGCTCGCAGGAGCGGGCTAGCACAGATACGCAGTATTTT. Translated, it gives CASSQERASTDTQYF. Based on the CDR3 plus reference TRBV18 and TRBJ2-3, the full variable domain is NAGVMQNPRHLVRRRGQEARLRCSPMKGHSHVYWYRQLPEEGLKFMVYLQKENIIDESGMPKERFSAEFPKEGPSILRIQQVVRGDSAAYFCASSQERASTDTQYFGPGTRLTVL.